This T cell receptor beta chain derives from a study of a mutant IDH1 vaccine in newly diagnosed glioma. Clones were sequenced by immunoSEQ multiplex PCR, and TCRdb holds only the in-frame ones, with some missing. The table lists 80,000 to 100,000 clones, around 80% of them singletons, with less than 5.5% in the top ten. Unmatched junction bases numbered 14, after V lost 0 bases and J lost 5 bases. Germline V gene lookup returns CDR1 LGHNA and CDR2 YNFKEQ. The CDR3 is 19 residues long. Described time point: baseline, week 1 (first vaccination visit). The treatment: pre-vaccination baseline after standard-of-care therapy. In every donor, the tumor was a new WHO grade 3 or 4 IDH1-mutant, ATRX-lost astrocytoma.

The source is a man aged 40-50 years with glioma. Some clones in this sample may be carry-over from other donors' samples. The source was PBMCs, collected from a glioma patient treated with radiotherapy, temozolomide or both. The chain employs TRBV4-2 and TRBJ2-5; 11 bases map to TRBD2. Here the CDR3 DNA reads TGTGCCAGCAGCCAAGACCTCGGGGTAGCGGGGGGGCCCGGGGAGACCCAGTACTTC. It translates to CASSQDLGVAGGPGETQYF.